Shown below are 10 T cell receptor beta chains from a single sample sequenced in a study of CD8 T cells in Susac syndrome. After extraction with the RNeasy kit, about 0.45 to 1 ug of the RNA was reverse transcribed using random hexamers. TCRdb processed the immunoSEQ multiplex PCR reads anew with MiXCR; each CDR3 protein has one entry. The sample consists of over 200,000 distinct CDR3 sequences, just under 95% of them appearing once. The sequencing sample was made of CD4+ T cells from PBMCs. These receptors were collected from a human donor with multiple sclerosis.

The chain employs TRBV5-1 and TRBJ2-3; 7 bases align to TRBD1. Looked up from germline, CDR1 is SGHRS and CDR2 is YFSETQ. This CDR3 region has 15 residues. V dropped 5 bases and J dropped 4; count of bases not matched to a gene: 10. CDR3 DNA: TGCGCCAGCAGACTGGACCCCGACAGGGCAGATACGCAGTATTTT. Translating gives CASRLDPDRADTQYF.

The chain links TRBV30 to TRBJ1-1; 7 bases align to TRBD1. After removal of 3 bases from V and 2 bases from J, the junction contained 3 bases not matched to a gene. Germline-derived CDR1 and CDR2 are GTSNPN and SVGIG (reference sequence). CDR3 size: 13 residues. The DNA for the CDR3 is TGTGCCTGGAGCAGGGGGGTAAACACTGAAGCTTTCTTT. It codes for CAWSRGVNTEAFF.

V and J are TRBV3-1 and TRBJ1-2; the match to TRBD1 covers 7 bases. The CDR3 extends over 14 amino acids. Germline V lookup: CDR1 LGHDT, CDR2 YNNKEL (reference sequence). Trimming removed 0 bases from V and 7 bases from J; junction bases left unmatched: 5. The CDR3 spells CASSQDAGGGGYTF. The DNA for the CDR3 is TGTGCCAGCAGCCAAGATGCAGGGGGAGGTGGCTACACCTTC.

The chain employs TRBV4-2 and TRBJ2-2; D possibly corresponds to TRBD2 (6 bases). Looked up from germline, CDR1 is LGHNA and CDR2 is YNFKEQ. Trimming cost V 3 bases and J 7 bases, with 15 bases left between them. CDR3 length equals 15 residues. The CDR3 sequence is CASSQSGLGNGELFF. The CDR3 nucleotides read TGTGCCAGCAGCCAGTCGGGACTGGGGAACGGGGAGCTGTTTTTT.

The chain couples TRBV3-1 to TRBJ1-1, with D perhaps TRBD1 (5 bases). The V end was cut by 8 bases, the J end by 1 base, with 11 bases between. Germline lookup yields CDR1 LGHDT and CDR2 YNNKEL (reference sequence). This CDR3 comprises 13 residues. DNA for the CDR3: TGTGCCAGCGTATCCGGGGGGAACACTGAAGCTTTCTTT. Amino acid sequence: CASVSGGNTEAFF.

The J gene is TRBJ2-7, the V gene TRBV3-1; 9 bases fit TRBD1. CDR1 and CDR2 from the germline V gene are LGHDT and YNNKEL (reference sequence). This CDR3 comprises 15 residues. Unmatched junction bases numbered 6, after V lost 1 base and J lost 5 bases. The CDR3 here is CASSQANRGLDEQYF. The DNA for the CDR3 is TGTGCCAGCAGCCAAGCGAACAGGGGGCTGGACGAGCAGTACTTC.

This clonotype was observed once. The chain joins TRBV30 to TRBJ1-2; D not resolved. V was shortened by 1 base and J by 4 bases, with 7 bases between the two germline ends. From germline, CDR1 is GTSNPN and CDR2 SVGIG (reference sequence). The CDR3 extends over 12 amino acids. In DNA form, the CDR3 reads TGTGCCTGGAGTGACAGCTCCTATGGCTACACCTTC. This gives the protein CAWSDSSYGYTF.

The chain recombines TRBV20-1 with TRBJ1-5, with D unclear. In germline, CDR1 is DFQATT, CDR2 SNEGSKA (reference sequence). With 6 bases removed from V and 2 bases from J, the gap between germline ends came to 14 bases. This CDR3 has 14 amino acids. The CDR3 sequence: CSASPQRGNQPQHF. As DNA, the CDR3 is TGCAGTGCGAGCCCCCAAAGGGGCAATCAGCCCCAGCATTTT.

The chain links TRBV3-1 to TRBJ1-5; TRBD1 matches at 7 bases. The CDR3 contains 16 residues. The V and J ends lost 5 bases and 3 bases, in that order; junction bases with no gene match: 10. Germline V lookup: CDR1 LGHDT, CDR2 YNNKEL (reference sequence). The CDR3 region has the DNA TGTGCCAGCAGCTCCGGGACAGCGGCTTCCAATCAGCCCCAGCATTTT. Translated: CASSSGTAASNQPQHF.

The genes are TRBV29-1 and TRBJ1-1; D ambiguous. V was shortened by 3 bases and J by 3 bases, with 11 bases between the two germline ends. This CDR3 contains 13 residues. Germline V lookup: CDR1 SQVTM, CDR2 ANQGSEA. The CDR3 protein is CSVDWFDDTEAFF. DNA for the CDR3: TGCAGCGTTGACTGGTTTGACGACACTGAAGCTTTCTTT.